The 14 T cell receptor beta chains given below trace back to one sample, sequenced in a study of blood T cell repertoires in COVID-19. Clones were read by immunoSEQ multiplex PCR, and TCRdb kept only the in-frame ones, dropping some. The data show 200,000 to 250,000 clones, with just over 85% seen just once and roughly 1.5% held by the top ten. The sequenced material came from peripheral blood. The receptors come from a man younger than 35 with active or convalescent COVID-19.

This clone was detected once. V and J are TRBV24-1 and TRBJ2-2; the match to TRBD1 covers 8 bases. V shed 4 bases and J 6 bases; nucleotides not matched to a gene: 12. The CDR3 totals 17 residues. Germline lookup yields CDR1 KGHDR and CDR2 SFDVKD. The CDR3 region has the DNA TGTGCCACCAGTGAGTTCGCCGGGACAGGTTTCGCCGGGGAGCTGTTTTTT. Protein sequence: CATSEFAGTGFAGELFF.

The chain employs TRBV5-5 and TRBJ1-2; D might be TRBD1 (6 bases). V was clipped by 4 bases and J by 0 bases, with 19 bases between them. This CDR3 spans 17 amino acids. Germline CDR1 and CDR2: SGHKS and YYEKEE (reference sequence). The CDR3 bases are TGTGCCAGCAGCCATATTCAGGGGCTGGGATCTAACTATGGCTACACCTTC. Translating gives CASSHIQGLGSNYGYTF.

This clone came up a few times. The V call is TRBV5-5, the J call TRBJ1-5; D is undetermined. Germline CDR1 is SGHKS and CDR2 is YYEKEE (reference sequence). This CDR3 comprises 15 residues. Trimming removed 0 bases from V and 3 bases from J, with 10 bases in between. CDR3: CASSLGYSINQPQHF. The DNA of the CDR3 is TGTGCCAGCAGCTTGGGATACAGCATCAATCAGCCCCAGCATTTT.

The chain carries TRBV10-3 and TRBJ1-2; TRBD1 might be the D (6 bases). The CDR3 has 16 amino acids. Trimming cost V 4 bases and J 2 bases, with 17 bases left between them. CDR1 and CDR2 from the germline V gene are ENHRY and SYGVKD. Written as DNA, the CDR3 is TGTGCCATCAGTGGGACACTCCGACAGGAGAACTATGGCTACACCTTC. Encoded protein: CAISGTLRQENYGYTF.

V gene TRBV27 combines with J gene TRBJ2-7; D might be TRBD1 (5 bases). Between the trimmed V and J ends, which lost 5 bases and 0 bases, there was a span of 14 bases. Germline CDR1 reads MNHEY; CDR2 reads SMNVEV (reference sequence). This CDR3 is built from 15 residues. The DNA for the CDR3 is TGTGCCAGCAGTCCCAGTCGACAGATCTCCTACGAGCAGTACTTC. Amino acid sequence: CASSPSRQISYEQYF.

The gene calls are TRBV27 and TRBJ2-1; 7 nucleotides align to TRBD1. There are 14 residues in the CDR3. V lost 5 bases, J lost 5 bases, and 6 bases stayed unmatched. In germline, CDR1 is MNHEY, CDR2 SMNVEV (reference sequence). DNA for the CDR3: TGTGCCAGCAGTCTAAACAGGGGACACAATGAGCAGTTCTTC. Translation: CASSLNRGHNEQFF.

The gene calls are TRBV27 and TRBJ2-1, with 8 positions matching TRBD2. The trim removed 5 bases at V and 4 bases at J, leaving 10 bases unmatched. The CDR3 sequence is 16 residues long. In germline, CDR1 is MNHEY, CDR2 SMNVEV (reference sequence). CDR3 region: CASSRWGLGRYNEQFF. The DNA of the CDR3 is TGTGCCAGCAGTCGATGGGGACTAGGGCGTTACAATGAGCAGTTCTTC.

The chain links TRBV19 to TRBJ2-5, with 15 bases lining up with TRBD2. Germline lookup yields CDR1 LNHDA and CDR2 SQIVND (reference sequence). The CDR3 contains 16 residues. With V trimmed by 7 bases and J by 2 bases, 5 bases remained unmatched. CDR3 sequence reads: CASTPGLAGGQETQYF. The CDR3 DNA is TGTGCCAGTACTCCAGGACTAGCGGGAGGGCAAGAGACCCAGTACTTC.

The chain couples TRBV27 to TRBJ2-7; no reliable D call. Trimming left V 7 bases short and J 0 bases short, with 10 bases between. This CDR3 region has 13 residues. The germline V gene encodes CDR1 MNHEY and CDR2 SMNVEV (reference sequence). The CDR3 protein is CASKASGSYEQYF. CDR3 in DNA: TGTGCCAGCAAGGCATCGGGCTCCTACGAGCAGTACTTC.

The rearrangement joins TRBV19 to TRBJ2-1; unclear D gene. CDR3 size: 13 residues. V shed 2 bases and J shed 5 bases, with 7 bases lying between them. CDR1 is LNHDA and CDR2 is SQIVND in the germline V gene (reference sequence). The CDR3 spells CASSISQNNEQFF. The CDR3 DNA sequence: TGTGCCAGTAGTATATCCCAAAACAATGAGCAGTTCTTC. Full variable domain (rest looked up from reference TRBV19 and TRBJ2-1): DGGITQSPKYLFRKEGQNVTLSCEQNLNHDAMYWYRQDPGQGLRLIYYSQIVNDFQKGDIAEGYSVSREKKESFPLTVTSAQKNPTAFYLCASSISQNNEQFFGPGTRLTVL.

This chain uses TRBV10-3 with TRBJ1-2, with a possible D match to TRBD1 (5 bases). Germline V gene sequence: CDR1 ENHRY, CDR2 SYGVKD. This CDR3 spans 12 amino acids. V dropped 7 bases and J dropped 8 bases, with 14 bases sitting between them. The CDR3: CAITPGHGGYTF. The CDR3 DNA reads TGTGCCATCACTCCCGGACACGGAGGCTACACCTTC.

The chain employs TRBV11-2 and TRBJ1-4; 12 positions match TRBD1. Germline lookup yields CDR1 SGHAT and CDR2 FQNNGV. CDR3 length equals 19 residues. V lost 4 bases, J lost 10 bases, and 19 bases stayed unmatched. DNA for the CDR3: TGTGCCAGCAGCTCCCTCCGGGACAGGGGGCGCCTGGACGCAGGAAAACTGTTTTTT. Translating it yields CASSSLRDRGRLDAGKLFF.

This rearrangement joins TRBV28 to TRBJ2-1; D is undetermined. V lost 6 bases to trimming and J lost 6 bases, with 18 bases between them. The germline CDR1 and CDR2 sequences are MDHEN and SYDVKM. This CDR3 comprises 15 residues. CDR3 loop: CASRSRFPLFNEQFF. CDR3 in DNA: TGTGCCAGCAGGTCTAGGTTTCCCTTGTTCAATGAGCAGTTCTTC.

Remarks on this clone: The CDR3 does not close with the conserved phenylalanine or tryptophan, likely indicating a read error. Because the CDR3's place on the DNA is in doubt, the DNA is left out and the CDR3 is given as listed by TCRdb. The J gene is TRBJ1-4, the V gene TRBV6-1; the table's D call, TRBD1, was not checked against the DNA. The CDR3 contains 13 residues when both ends are counted. CDR1 is MNHNS, CDR2 SASEGT, per germline. CDR3 in amino acids: CASSDLLGPTGAI.